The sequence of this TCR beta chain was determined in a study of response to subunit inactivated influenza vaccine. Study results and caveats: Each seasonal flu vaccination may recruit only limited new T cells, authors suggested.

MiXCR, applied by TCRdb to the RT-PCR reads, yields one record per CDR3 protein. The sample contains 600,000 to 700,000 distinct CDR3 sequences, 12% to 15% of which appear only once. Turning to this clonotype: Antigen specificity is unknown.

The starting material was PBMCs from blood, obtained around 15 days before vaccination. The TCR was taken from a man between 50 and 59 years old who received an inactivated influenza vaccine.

CDR3 sequence (DNA): TGCAGCGTTGAGACCCCCGGGGAGCTGTTTTTT. It yields the protein CSVETPGELFF. The chain employs TRBV29-1 and TRBJ2-2, with D uncertain. Germline V lookup: CDR1 SQVTM, CDR2 ANQGSEA. Between the trimmed V and J ends, which lost 3 bases and 6 bases, there was a span of 5 bases. The CDR3 extends over 11 amino acids.